This T cell receptor beta chain was found in a study of T-cell reconstitution after alpha-beta-depleted transplantation in children. Preparation of the TCRbeta library used unique molecular identifiers. One entry per CDR3 protein results from TCRdb running MiXCR on the PCR reads. The sample lists around 420,000 distinct CDR3 sequences; around 15% were seen once. Note on this clonotype: Its matching antigen is unknown. An end of the junction does not agree with germline; a read error may underlie this.

The length of the CDR3 is 14 residues. Germline CDR1 and CDR2: DFQATT and SNEGSKA (reference sequence). General study findings and limits: It was reported that alpha-beta T cells came from several hundred expanded graft clones (about two months after transplant). Newly made T cells mostly supplied T-cell counts and diversity one year after transplant. Surviving recipient T cells and thymic progenitors underlay high day-60 TCRbeta diversity in some patients.

The V gene is TRBV20-1, the J gene TRBJ2-1; tentative D call: TRBD2 (5 bases). The sequenced sample was PBMCs, mostly from graft donor cells, obtained 360 days after TCRalphabeta/CD19-depleted stem cell transplant. The origin of this receptor is a boy in the first two years of life who had a stem cell transplant for Wiskott-Aldrich syndrome, so the T cells may come from the graft donor. This chain's CDR3 is CSAGAVTFYNDQFF. Here the CDR3 DNA reads TGCAGTGCTGGAGCGGTCACCTTCTACAATGATCAGTTCTTC.